The TCR beta chain described here comes from a study of blood T cell repertoires in COVID-19. In this sample, this clone turned up a few times. This table comes from immunoSEQ multiplex PCR, and its TCRdb copy is limited to in-frame clones, with some not included. The sample records over 200,000 clones, roughly 80% being singletons. The CDR3 is 15 amino acids. With 3 bases clipped from V and 6 bases from J, the junction kept 8 bases outside the gene matches. Per the germline V gene, CDR1 is MGHRA and CDR2 is YSYEKL. Input material: peripheral blood. The TCR sequence derives from a woman older than 75 with acute or convalescent COVID-19. The gene calls are TRBV4-1 and TRBJ2-7, with 10 bases fitting TRBD2. The CDR3 reads CASSHSLAGVVEQYF. CDR3 in DNA: TGCGCCAGCAGCCACTCTCTAGCGGGAGTGGTCGAGCAGTACTTC.